This TCR beta chain was found in a study of blood T cell repertoires in COVID-19. Study context: Some COVID-19 samples were acute and others convalescent; all came from the United States, Italy and Spain.

The CDR3 totals 17 residues. The germline V gene encodes CDR1 SGHNT and CDR2 YENEEA. V shed 1 base and J 4 bases; nucleotides not matched to a gene: 7. Sequenced by immunoSEQ multiplex PCR; TCRdb stores in-frame clones only, minus some. The table lists roughly 70,000 clones, roughly 72% of them singletons, with just under 15% in the top ten. Specimen: peripheral blood. The chain combines TRBV11-3 with TRBJ1-6; 7 bases agree with TRBD1. The TCR was taken from a man in his sixties with COVID-19, enrolled during active disease. Here the CDR3 DNA reads TGTGCCAGCAGCTTAGGCGGGACAGTGAGTTATAATTCACCCCTCCACTTT. It yields the protein CASSLGGTVSYNSPLHF. The full variable domain, with the rest looked up from reference TRBV11-3 and TRBJ1-6, is EAGVVQSPRYKIIEKKQPVAFWCNPISGHNTLYWYLQNLGQGPELLIRYENEEAVDDSQLPKDRFSAERLKGVDSTLKIQPAELGDSAVYLCASSLGGTVSYNSPLHFGNGTRLTVT.